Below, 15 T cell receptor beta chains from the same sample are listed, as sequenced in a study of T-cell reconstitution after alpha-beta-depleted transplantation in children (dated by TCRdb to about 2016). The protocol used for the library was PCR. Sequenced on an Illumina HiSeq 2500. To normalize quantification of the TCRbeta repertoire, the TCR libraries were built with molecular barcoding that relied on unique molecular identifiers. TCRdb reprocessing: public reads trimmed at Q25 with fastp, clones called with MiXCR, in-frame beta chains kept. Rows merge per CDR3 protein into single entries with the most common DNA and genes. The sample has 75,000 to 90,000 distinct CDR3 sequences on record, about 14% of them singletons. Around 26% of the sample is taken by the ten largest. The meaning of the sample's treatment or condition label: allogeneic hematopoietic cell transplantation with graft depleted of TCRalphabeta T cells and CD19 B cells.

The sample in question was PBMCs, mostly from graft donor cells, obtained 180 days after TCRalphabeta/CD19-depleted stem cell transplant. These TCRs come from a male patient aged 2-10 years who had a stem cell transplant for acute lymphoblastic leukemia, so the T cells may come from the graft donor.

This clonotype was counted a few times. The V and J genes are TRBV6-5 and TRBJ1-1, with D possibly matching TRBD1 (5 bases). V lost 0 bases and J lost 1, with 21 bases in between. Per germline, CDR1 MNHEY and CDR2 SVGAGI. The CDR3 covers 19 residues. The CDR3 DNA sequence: TGTGCCAGCAGTTACTCTTATCCTCCCTATTCGACAGCGAACACTGAAGCTTTCTTT. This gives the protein CASSYSYPPYSTANTEAFF.

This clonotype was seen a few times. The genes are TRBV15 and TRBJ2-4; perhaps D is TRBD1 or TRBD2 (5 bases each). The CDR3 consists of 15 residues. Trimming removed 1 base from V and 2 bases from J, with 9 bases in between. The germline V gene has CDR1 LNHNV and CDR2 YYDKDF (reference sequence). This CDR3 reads CATSRGGTTKNIQYF. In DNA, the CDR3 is TGTGCCACCAGCAGAGGAGGGACGACCAAAAACATTCAGTACTTC.

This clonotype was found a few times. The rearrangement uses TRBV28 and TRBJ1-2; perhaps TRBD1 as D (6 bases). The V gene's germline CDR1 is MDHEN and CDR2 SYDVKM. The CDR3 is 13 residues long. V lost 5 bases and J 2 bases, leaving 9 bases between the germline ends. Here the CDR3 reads CASSHTGNYGYTF. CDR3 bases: TGTGCCAGCAGTCACACAGGGAACTATGGCTACACCTTC.

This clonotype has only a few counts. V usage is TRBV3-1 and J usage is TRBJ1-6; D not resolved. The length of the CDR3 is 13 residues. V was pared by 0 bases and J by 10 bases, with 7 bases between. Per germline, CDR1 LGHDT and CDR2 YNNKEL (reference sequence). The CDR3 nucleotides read TGTGCCAGCAGCCAAGATCCCGCCTCACCCCTCCACTTT. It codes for CASSQDPASPLHF.

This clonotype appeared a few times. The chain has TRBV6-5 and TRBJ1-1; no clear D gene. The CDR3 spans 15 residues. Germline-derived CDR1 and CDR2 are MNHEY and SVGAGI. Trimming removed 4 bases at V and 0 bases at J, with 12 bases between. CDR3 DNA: TGTGCCAGCAGTTTAATGAGTCCTATGAACACTGAAGCTTTCTTT. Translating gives CASSLMSPMNTEAFF.

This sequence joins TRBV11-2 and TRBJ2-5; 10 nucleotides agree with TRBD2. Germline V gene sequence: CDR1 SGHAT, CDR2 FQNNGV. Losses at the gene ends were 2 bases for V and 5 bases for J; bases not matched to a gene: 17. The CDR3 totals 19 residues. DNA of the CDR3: TGTGCCAGCAGCTTAAATTGGGGGACTAGCGCCAGATGGGGGGAGACCCAGTACTTC. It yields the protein CASSLNWGTSARWGETQYF.

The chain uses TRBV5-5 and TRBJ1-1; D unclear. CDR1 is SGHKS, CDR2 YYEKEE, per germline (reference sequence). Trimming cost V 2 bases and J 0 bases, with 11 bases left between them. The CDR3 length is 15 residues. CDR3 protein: CASSFFPVMNTEAFF. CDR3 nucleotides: TGTGCCAGCAGCTTTTTTCCAGTCATGAACACTGAAGCTTTCTTT.

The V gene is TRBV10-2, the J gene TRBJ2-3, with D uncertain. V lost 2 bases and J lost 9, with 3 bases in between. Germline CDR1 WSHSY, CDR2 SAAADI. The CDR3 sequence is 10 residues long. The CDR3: CASSETTQYF. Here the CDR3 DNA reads TGCGCCAGCAGTGAGACGACGCAGTATTTT.

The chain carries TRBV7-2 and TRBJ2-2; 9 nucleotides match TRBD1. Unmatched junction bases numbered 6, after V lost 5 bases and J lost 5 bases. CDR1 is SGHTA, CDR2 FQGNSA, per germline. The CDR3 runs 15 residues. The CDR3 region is CASSPSGTGTGELFF. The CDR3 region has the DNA TGTGCCAGCAGCCCGTCCGGGACAGGGACCGGGGAGCTGTTTTTT.

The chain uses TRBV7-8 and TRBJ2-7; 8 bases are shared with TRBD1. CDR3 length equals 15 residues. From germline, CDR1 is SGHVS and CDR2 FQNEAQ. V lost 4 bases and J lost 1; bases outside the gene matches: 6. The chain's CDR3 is CASSSRGQSSYEQYF. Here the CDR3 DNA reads TGTGCCAGCAGCTCCAGGGGGCAATCATCCTACGAGCAGTACTTC.

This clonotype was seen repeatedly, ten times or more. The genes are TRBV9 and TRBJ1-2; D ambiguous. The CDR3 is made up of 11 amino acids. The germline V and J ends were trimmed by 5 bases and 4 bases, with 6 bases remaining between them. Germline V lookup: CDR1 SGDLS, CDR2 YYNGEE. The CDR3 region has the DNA TGTGCCAGCAGTCACACCTATGGCTACACCTTC. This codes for CASSHTYGYTF.

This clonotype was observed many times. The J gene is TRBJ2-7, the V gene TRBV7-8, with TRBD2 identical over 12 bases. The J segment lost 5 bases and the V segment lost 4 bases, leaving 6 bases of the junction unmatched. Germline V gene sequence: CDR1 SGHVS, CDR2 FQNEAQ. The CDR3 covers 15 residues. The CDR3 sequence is CASSSRLAGDHEQYF. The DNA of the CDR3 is TGTGCCAGCAGCTCCCGACTAGCGGGAGATCACGAGCAGTACTTC.

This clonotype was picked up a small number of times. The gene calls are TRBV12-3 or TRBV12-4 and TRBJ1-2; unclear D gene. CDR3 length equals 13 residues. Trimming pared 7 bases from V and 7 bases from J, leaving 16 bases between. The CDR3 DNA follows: TGTGCCAGCAAGGCCTCCAAATTCCCTGGCTACACCTTC. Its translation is CASKASKFPGYTF.

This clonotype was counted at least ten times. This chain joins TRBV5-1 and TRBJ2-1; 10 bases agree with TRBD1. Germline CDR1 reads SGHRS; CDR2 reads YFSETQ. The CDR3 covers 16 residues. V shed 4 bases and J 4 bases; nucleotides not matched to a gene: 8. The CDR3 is CASSHLRDRGYNEQFF. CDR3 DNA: TGCGCCAGCAGCCACCTCCGGGACAGGGGTTACAATGAGCAGTTCTTC.

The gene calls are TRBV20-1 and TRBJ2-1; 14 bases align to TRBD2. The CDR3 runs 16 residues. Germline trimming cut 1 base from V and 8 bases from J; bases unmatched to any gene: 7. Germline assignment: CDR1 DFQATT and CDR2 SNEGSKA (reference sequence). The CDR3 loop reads CSARGRLAGGKHEQFF. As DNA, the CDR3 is TGCAGTGCTAGAGGCAGACTAGCGGGAGGGAAACATGAGCAGTTCTTC.